The next 10 T cell receptor beta chains were all read from a single sample in a study of blood T cell repertoires in COVID-19. The repertoire was sequenced with immunoSEQ multiplex PCR; TCRdb's copy has only in-frame clones and lacks some. The sample shows hundreds of thousands of clones, approximately 88% of them seen only once. Sample: peripheral blood. The source of these receptors is a man in his late teens or twenties with active or convalescent COVID-19.

V and J are TRBV25-1 and TRBJ2-7; 9 nucleotides agree with TRBD2. This CDR3 spans 14 amino acids. The V gene's germline CDR1 is MGHDK and CDR2 SYGVNS. The ends lost 2 bases at V and 6 bases at J; junction bases unmatched: 5. For the CDR3, the DNA is TGTGCCAGCAGTGAAGGGCTAGCGGGGAGCGAGCAGTACTTC. The encoded protein is CASSEGLAGSEQYF.

This clone was recorded once. V is TRBV11-2 and J is TRBJ1-6, with D possibly matching TRBD1 (6 bases). This CDR3 comprises 17 residues. The germline V and J ends were trimmed by 6 bases and 7 bases, with 22 bases remaining between them. Germline CDR1 SGHAT, CDR2 FQNNGV. The CDR3 spells CASSPWGGERTNSPLHF. The CDR3 bases are TGTGCCAGCAGTCCCTGGGGGGGCGAGCGTACAAATTCACCCCTCCACTTT.

V and J are TRBV6-5 and TRBJ1-4, with TRBD1 matching over 7 bases. The CDR3 consists of 14 residues. CDR1 and CDR2 (germline): MNHEY, SVGAGI. Losses at the gene ends were 5 bases for V and 9 bases for J; bases not matched to a gene: 9. The DNA of the CDR3 is TGTGCCAGCAGTCCCCGGGACAGTTCGCAAAAACTGTTTTTT. It specifies CASSPRDSSQKLFF.

This clone occurred a few times. The V call is TRBV2, the J call TRBJ1-3, with D maybe TRBD1 (6 bases). CDR3 size: 16 residues. Trimming shortened V by 5 bases and J by 3 bases, and 17 bases separated the two germline ends. CDR1 is SNHLY, CDR2 FYNNEI, per germline. In nucleotides, the CDR3 is TGTGCCAGCAGTCCGGGTCGGGGGGCGCTTGGAAACACCATATATTTT. Its translation: CASSPGRGALGNTIYF. Supplemented by reference TRBV2 and TRBJ1-3, the full variable domain reads EPEVTQTPSHQVTQMGQEVILRCVPISNHLYFYWYRQILGQKVEFLVSFYNNEISEKSEIFDDQFSVERPDGSNFTLKIRSTKLEDSAMYFCASSPGRGALGNTIYFGEGSWLTVV.

The DNA for the CDR3 is TGTGCCAGCAGCCAAGGACAGGCTAACTATGGCTACACCTTC. Residues: CASSQGQANYGYTF. The chain joins TRBV5-4 to TRBJ1-2; 7 bases agree with TRBD1. There are 14 residues in the CDR3. V gave up 4 bases and J gave up 0 bases; unmatched junction bases: 3. Germline assignment: CDR1 SGHNT and CDR2 YYREEE (reference sequence).

This sequence joins TRBV6-5 and TRBJ1-2; D uncertain. Trimming removed 5 bases at V and 7 bases at J, with 20 bases between. CDR3 length: 15 amino acids. The germline V gene has CDR1 MNHEY and CDR2 SVGAGI. For the CDR3, the DNA is TGTGCCAGCAGTCGCCGGACTGTAAGGGCGTCTGGCTACACCTTC. Amino acids: CASSRRTVRASGYTF.

The V call is TRBV9, the J call TRBJ2-2; TRBD2 is a possible D gene (7 bases). This CDR3 has 16 residues. In germline, CDR1 is SGDLS, CDR2 YYNGEE. V was cut by 3 bases and J by 4 bases, with 16 bases left in between. This CDR3 reads CASSAPRGAVTGELFF. For the CDR3, the DNA is TGTGCCAGCAGCGCCCCTCGGGGGGCCGTCACCGGGGAGCTGTTTTTT.

The chain uses TRBV19 and TRBJ2-5, with 8 bases aligning to TRBD1. V gave up 3 bases and J gave up 3 bases; unmatched junction bases: 3. Germline loops: CDR1 LNHDA, CDR2 SQIVND (reference sequence). The CDR3 length is 14 residues. The CDR3 loop is CASSIRTGKETQYF. CDR3 nucleotides: TGTGCCAGTAGTATTCGGACAGGGAAAGAGACCCAGTACTTC.

The chain recombines TRBV11-2 with TRBJ1-2; TRBD1 agrees at 8 bases. The CDR3 length is 16 residues. The germline CDR1 and CDR2 sequences are SGHAT and FQNNGV. Trimming at V came to 4 bases and at J to 2 bases, leaving 9 bases not matched to a gene. The chain's CDR3 is CASSSPNYRGNYGYTF. CDR3 nucleotide sequence: TGTGCCAGCAGCTCGCCTAATTACAGGGGGAACTATGGCTACACCTTC.

The rearrangement uses TRBV19 and TRBJ1-6; 9 positions agree with TRBD1. The CDR3 totals 17 residues. Unmatched junction bases numbered 7, after V lost 6 bases and J lost 1 base. Germline CDR1 and CDR2: LNHDA and SQIVND (reference sequence). Here the CDR3 reads CASRTGQGKSYNSPLHF. The CDR3 DNA reads as TGTGCCAGTAGGACGGGACAGGGTAAATCCTATAATTCACCCCTCCACTTT. Based on the CDR3 plus reference TRBV19 and TRBJ1-6, the full variable domain is DGGITQSPKYLFRKEGQNVTLSCEQNLNHDAMYWYRQDPGQGLRLIYYSQIVNDFQKGDIAEGYSVSREKKESFPLTVTSAQKNPTAFYLCASRTGQGKSYNSPLHFGNGTRLTVT.